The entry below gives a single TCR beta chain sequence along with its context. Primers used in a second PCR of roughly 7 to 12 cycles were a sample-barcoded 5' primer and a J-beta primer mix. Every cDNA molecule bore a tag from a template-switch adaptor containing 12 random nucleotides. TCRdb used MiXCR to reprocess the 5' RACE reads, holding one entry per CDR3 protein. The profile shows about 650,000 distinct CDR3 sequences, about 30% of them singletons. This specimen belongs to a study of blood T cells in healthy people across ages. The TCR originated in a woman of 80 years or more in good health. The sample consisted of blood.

The CDR3 spells CASSLANGGYQPQHF. The CDR3 bases are TGTGCCAGCAGCTTAGCGAATGGGGGCTATCAGCCCCAGCATTTT. The rearrangement joins TRBV7-8 to TRBJ1-5, with D possibly TRBD1 on 6 matching bases. Trimming left V 0 bases short and J 5 bases short, with 11 bases between. CDR3 length: 15 amino acids. Germline CDR1 and CDR2: SGHVS and FQNEAQ.